This T cell receptor (beta chain) originates from a study of OX40 agonist ivuxolimab in advanced cancers. V was clipped by 2 bases and J by 0 bases, with 4 bases between them. Germline values: CDR1 KGHSH, CDR2 LQKENI. The CDR3 loop spans 14 amino acids. This table comes from immunoSEQ multiplex PCR, and its TCRdb copy is limited to in-frame clones, with some not included. Altogether about 70,000 clones are present, about four fifths being singletons, with the ten largest covering approximately 6.8%. Here the sequenced sample was CD4+ or CD8+ T cells sorted from blood, taken in a trial of the OX40 agonist ivuxolimab. This chain links TRBV18 with TRBJ2-2; no firm D call. This TCR was recovered from an adult with an advanced solid tumor such as melanoma, head and neck, liver or kidney cancer. CDR3 sequence reads: CASSPFTNTGELFF. The CDR3 nucleotides are TGTGCCAGCTCACCATTCACGAACACCGGGGAGCTGTTTTTT.